These T cell receptor beta chains were read from a single sample in a study of blood T cells in healthy people across ages. In TCRdb, the 5' RACE reads were re-called with MiXCR into one record per CDR3 protein. The sample includes some 1.8 million distinct CDR3 sequences, roughly two fifths of them seen just once. Sequenced material: blood. The origin of the receptors is a human donor in good health. CDR3s include the opening cysteine and the closing phenylalanine or tryptophan. The D gene is left open where the match is weak. A clone size is listed for some rows: how often the clone was seen (once, few, many), or a class if it is expanded.

d_call clone_size j_call v_call cdr3_length cdr3_aa cdr3_nt
- few TRBJ2-3 TRBV20-1 15 CSAGRDSPSTDTQYF TGCAGTGCCGGGAGGGACAGTCCGAGCACAGATACGCAGTATTTT
- - TRBJ2-1 TRBV20-1 14 CSAEQGTGKYEQFF TGCAGTGCCGAGCAGGGTACAGGGAAGTATGAGCAGTTCTTC
TRBD1 - TRBJ2-7 TRBV9 15 CASNNKGDSSYEQYF TGTGCCAGCAACAATAAGGGGGACAGCTCCTACGAGCAGTACTTC
- many TRBJ1-6 TRBV9 13 CASSVDGNSPLHF TGTGCCAGCAGCGTAGATGGGAATTCACCCCTCCACTTT
- - TRBJ2-5 TRBV5-1 15 CASSERAGLMETQYF TGCGCCAGCAGCGAGAGGGCTGGTTTAATGGAGACCCAGTACTTC
- - TRBJ1-1 TRBV18 15 CASSRGVRANTEAFF TGTGCCAGCTCCCGGGGGGTACGGGCGAACACTGAAGCTTTCTTT
- - TRBJ1-4 TRBV10-3 15 CAISEGQTGREKLFF TGTGCCATCAGTGAGGGACAGACTGGGCGCGAAAAACTGTTTTTT
- - TRBJ2-3 TRBV28 16 CASSLRGGDLADTQYF TGTGCCAGCAGTTTGAGAGGTGGGGACCTCGCAGATACGCAGTATTTT
- - TRBJ2-5 TRBV20-1 11 CSALRRETQYF TGCAGTGCTCTGAGGCGAGAGACCCAGTACTTC
- - TRBJ1-6 TRBV27 15 CASSLGYPYNSPLHF TGTGCCAGCAGTCTCGGGTACCCCTATAATTCACCCCTCCACTTT
- - TRBJ1-2 TRBV5-1 13 CASRSPGDHGYTF TGCGCCAGCAGATCTCCGGGGGACCATGGCTACACCTTC
TRBD1 few TRBJ2-6 TRBV29-1 15 CSVGLTGEADNVLTF TGCAGCGTCGGACTTACAGGGGAAGCGGACAACGTCCTGACTTTC
TRBD1 - TRBJ1-1 TRBV28 16 CAIRRTGGFDGTEAFF TGTGCCATCAGAAGGACAGGGGGATTCGATGGCACTGAAGCTTTCTTT
TRBD1 - TRBJ2-3 TRBV6-2/TRBV6-3 15 CASSSGQASTDTQYF TGTGCCAGCAGTTCGGGACAGGCTAGCACAGATACGCAGTATTTT
- many TRBJ1-2 TRBV6-2/TRBV6-3 13 CASSRRDNYGYTF TGTGCCAGCAGTCGCCGGGACAACTATGGCTACACCTTC
- few TRBJ2-7 TRBV2 12 CASRVMSYEQYF TGTGCCAGCAGAGTGATGTCCTACGAGCAGTACTTC
- - TRBJ1-1 TRBV7-8 17 CASSLVGKLGVNTEAFF TGTGCCAGCAGCTTAGTGGGCAAACTGGGGGTAAACACTGAAGCTTTCTTT